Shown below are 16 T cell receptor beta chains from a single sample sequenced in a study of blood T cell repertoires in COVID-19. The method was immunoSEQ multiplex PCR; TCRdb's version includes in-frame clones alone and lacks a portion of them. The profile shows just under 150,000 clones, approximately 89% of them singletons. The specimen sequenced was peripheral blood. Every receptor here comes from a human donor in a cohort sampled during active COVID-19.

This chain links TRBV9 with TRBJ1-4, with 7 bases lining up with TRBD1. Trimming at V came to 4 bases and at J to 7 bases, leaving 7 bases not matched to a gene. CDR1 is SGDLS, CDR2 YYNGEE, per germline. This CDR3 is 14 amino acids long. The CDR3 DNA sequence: TGTGCCAGCAGCTTCGGACAGGCCCCTGAAAAACTGTTTTTT. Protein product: CASSFGQAPEKLFF.

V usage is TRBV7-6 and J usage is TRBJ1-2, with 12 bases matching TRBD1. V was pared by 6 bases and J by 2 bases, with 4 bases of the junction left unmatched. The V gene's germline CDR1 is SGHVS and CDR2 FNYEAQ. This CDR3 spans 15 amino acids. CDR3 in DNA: TGTGCCAGCAGTTTGGGACAGGGGGCGAACTATGGCTACACCTTC. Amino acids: CASSLGQGANYGYTF.

CDR3 protein: CASSPSQIQETQYF. CDR3 sequence (DNA): TGTGCCAGCAGCCCGTCACAGATACAAGAGACCCAGTACTTC. This rearrangement joins TRBV7-8 to TRBJ2-5; no clear D. Trimming shortened V by 5 bases and J by 2 bases, and 12 bases separated the two germline ends. Germline V gene lookup returns CDR1 SGHVS and CDR2 FQNEAQ. The CDR3 sequence is 14 residues long. The full variable domain, its missing parts supplied by reference TRBV7-8 and TRBJ2-5, is GAGVSQSPRYKVAKRGQDVALRCDPISGHVSLFWYQQALGQGPEFLTYFQNEAQLDKSGLPSDRFFAERPEGSVSTLKIQRTQQEDSAVYLCASSPSQIQETQYFGPGTRLLVL.

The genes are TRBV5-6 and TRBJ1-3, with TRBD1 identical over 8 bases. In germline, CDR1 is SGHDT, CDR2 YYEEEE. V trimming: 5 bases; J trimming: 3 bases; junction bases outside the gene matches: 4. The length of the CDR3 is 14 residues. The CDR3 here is CASRQTGVGNTIYF. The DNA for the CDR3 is TGTGCCAGCAGGCAGACAGGGGTTGGAAACACCATATATTTT.

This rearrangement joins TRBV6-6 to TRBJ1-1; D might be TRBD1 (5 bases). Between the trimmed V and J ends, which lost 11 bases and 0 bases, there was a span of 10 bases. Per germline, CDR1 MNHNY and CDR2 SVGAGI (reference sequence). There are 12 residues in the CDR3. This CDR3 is CAAAGMNTEAFF. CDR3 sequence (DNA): TGTGCCGCCGCAGGGATGAACACTGAAGCTTTCTTT.

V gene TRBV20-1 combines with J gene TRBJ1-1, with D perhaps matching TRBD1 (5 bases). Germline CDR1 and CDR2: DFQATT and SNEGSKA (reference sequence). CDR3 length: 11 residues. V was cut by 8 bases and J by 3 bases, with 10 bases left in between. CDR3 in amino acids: CSYQGDTEAFF. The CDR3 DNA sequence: TGCAGTTACCAGGGCGACACTGAAGCTTTCTTT.

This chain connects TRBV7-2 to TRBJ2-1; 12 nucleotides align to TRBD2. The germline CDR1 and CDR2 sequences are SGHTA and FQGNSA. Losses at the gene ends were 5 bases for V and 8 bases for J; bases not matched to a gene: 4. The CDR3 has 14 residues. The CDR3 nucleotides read TGTGCCAGCAGCCGGACTAGCGGGAACTATGAGCAGTTCTTC. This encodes CASSRTSGNYEQFF.

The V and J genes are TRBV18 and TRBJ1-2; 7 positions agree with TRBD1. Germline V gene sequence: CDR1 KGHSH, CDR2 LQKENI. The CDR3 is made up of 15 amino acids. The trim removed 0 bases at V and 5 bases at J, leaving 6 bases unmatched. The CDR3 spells CASSPPATGLYGYTF. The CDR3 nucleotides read TGTGCCAGCTCACCACCAGCGACAGGGCTTTATGGCTACACCTTC.

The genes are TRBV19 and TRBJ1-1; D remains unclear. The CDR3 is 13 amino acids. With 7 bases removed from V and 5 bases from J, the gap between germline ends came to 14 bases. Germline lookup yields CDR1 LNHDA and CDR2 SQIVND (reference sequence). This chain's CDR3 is CASNNRRGTEAFF. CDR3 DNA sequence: TGTGCCAGTAACAATCGCCGAGGGACTGAAGCTTTCTTT.

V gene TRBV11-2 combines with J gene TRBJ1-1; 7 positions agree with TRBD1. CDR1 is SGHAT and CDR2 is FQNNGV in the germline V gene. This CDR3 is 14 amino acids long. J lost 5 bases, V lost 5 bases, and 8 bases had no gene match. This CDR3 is CASSPIGGATEAFF. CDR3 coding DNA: TGTGCCAGCAGCCCAATAGGGGGCGCGACTGAAGCTTTCTTT. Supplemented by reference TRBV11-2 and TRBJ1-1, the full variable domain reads EAGVAQSPRYKIIEKRQSVAFWCNPISGHATLYWYQQILGQGPKLLIQFQNNGVVDDSQLPKDRFSAERLKGVDSTLKIQPAKLEDSAVYLCASSPIGGATEAFFGQGTRLTVV.

CDR3 region: CASSPGYDYISGNTIYF. CDR3 DNA: TGTGCCAGCAGCCCCGGGTATGATTATATCTCTGGAAACACCATATATTTT. The chain links TRBV7-9 to TRBJ1-3; D is uncertain. Per the germline V gene, CDR1 is SEHNR and CDR2 is FQNEAQ (reference sequence). Trimming removed 5 bases at V and 0 bases at J, with 17 bases between. The CDR3 has 17 residues.

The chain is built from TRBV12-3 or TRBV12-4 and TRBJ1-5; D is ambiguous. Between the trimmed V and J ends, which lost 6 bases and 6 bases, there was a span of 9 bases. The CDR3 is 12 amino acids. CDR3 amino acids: CASRREGQPQHF. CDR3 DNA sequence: TGTGCCAGCAGGAGGGAGGGTCAGCCCCAGCATTTT.

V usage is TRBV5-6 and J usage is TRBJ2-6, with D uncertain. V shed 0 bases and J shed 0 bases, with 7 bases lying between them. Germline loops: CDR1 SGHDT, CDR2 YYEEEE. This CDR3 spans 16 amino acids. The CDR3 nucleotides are TGTGCCAGCAGCTTGGGTCCCCTCTCTGGGGCCAACGTCCTGACTTTC. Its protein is CASSLGPLSGANVLTF. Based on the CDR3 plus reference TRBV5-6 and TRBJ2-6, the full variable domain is DAGVTQSPTHLIKTRGQQVTLRCSPKSGHDTVSWYQQALGQGPQFIFQYYEEEERQRGNFPDRFSGHQFPNYSSELNVNALLLGDSALYLCASSLGPLSGANVLTFGAGSRLTVL.

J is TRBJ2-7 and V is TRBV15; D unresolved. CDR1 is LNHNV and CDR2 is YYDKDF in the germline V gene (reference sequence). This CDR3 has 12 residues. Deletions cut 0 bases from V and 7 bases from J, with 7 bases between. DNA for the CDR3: TGTGCCACCAGCAGAGATCCGAGGGAGCAGTACTTC. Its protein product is CATSRDPREQYF.

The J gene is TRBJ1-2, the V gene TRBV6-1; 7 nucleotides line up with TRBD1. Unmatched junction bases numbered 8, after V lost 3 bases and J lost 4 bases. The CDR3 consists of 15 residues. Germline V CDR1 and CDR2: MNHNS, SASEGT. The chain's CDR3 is CASSEGFGQAYGYTF. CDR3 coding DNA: TGTGCCAGCAGTGAGGGGTTCGGACAGGCCTATGGCTACACCTTC.

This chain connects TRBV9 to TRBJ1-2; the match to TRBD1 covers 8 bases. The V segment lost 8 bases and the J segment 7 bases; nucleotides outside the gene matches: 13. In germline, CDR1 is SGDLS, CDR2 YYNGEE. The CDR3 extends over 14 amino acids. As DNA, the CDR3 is TGTGCCAGAGGGAAAAACAGGGGGATGGGTGGCTACACCTTC. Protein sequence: CARGKNRGMGGYTF.